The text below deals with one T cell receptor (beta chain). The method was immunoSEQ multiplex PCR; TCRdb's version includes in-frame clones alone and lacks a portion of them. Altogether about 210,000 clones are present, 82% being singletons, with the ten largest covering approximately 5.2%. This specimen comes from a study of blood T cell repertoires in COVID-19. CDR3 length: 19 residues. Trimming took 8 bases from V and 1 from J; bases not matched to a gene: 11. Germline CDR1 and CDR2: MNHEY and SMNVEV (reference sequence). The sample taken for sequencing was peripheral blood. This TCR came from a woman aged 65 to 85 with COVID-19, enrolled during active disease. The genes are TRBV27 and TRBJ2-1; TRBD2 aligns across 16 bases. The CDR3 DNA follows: TGTGCCAGCGCCTTCGCGGGACTAGCGGGAGGGATATCCTACAATGAGCAGTTCTTC. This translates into CASAFAGLAGGISYNEQFF.